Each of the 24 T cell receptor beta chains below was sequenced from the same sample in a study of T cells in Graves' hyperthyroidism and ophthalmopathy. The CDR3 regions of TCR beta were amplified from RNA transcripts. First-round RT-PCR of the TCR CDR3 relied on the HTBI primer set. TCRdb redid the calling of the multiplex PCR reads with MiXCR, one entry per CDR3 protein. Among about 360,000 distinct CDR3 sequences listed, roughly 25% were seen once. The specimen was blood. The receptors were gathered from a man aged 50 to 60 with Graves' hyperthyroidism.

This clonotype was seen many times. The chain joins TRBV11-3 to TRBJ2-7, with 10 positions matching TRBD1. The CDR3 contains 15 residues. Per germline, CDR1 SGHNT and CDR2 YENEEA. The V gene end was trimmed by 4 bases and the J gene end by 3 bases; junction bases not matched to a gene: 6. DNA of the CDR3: TGTGCCAGCAGCTACGGGACAGGGGACTTCTACGAGCAGTACTTC. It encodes CASSYGTGDFYEQYF.

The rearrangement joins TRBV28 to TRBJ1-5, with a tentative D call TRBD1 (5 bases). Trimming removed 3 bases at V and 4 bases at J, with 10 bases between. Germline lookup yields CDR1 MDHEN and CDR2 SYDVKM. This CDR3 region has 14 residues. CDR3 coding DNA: TGTGCCAGCAGTTTTCAGGGTCGAAATCAGCCCCAGCATTTT. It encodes CASSFQGRNQPQHF.

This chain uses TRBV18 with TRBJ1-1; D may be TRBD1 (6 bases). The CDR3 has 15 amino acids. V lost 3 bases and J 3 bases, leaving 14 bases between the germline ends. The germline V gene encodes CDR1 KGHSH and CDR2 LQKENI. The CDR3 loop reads CASSPRTAMYTEAFF. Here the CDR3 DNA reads TGTGCCAGCTCACCGCGGACAGCTATGTACACTGAAGCTTTCTTT. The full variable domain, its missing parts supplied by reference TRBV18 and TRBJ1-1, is NAGVMQNPRHLVRRRGQEARLRCSPMKGHSHVYWYRQLPEEGLKFMVYLQKENIIDESGMPKERFSAEFPKEGPSILRIQQVVRGDSAAYFCASSPRTAMYTEAFFGQGTRLTVV.

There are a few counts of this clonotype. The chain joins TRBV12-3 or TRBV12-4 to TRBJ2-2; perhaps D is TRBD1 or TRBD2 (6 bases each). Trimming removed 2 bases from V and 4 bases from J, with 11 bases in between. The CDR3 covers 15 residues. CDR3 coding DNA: TGTGCCAGCAGTTTACAAGGGGGACTCACCGGGGAGCTGTTTTTT. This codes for CASSLQGGLTGELFF.

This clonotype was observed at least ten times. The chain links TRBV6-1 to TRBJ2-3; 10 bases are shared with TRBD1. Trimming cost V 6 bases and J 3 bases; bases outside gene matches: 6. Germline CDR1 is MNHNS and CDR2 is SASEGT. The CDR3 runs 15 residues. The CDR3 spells CASSLGQGLTDTQYF. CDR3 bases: TGTGCCAGCAGCCTGGGACAGGGGTTAACAGATACGCAGTATTTT.

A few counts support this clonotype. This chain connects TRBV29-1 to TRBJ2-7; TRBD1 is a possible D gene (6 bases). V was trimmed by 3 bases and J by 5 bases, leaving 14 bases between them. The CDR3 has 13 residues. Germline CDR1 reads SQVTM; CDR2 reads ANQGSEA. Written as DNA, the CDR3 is TGCAGCGTTGACTTCAGGGGTACGGACGAGCAGTACTTC. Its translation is CSVDFRGTDEQYF.

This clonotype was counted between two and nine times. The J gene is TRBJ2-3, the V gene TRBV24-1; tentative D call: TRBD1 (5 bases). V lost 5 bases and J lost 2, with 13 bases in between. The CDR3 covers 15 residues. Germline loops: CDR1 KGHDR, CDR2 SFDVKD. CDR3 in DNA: TGTGCCACCAGTGGGGGCGCGAGCACCACAGATACGCAGTATTTT. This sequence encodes CATSGGASTTDTQYF.

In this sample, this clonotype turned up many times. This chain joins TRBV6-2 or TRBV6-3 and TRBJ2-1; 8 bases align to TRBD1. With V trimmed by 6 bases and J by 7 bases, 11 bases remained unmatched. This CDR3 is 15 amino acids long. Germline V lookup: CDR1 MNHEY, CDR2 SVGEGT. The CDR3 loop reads CASSYPTGATNEQFF. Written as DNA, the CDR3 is TGTGCCAGCAGCTACCCGACAGGGGCTACGAATGAGCAGTTCTTC.

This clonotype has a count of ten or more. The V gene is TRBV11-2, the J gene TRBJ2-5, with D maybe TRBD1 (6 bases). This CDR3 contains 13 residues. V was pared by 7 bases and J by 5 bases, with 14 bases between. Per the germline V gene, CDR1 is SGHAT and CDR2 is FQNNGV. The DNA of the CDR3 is TGTGCCAGCATCAAGACAGGTTCCGAGACCCAGTACTTC. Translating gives CASIKTGSETQYF.

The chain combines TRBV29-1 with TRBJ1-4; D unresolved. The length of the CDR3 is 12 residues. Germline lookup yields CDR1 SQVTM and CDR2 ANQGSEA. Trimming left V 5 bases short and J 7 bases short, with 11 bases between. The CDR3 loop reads CSVTLSGEKLFF. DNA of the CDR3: TGCAGCGTTACCCTGAGCGGTGAAAAACTGTTTTTT.

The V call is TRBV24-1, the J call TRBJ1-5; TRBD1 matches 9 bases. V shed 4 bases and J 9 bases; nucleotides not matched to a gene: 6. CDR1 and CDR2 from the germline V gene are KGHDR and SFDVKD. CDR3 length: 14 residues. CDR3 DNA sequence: TGTGCCACCAGTGAGACAGGGGGGGTTGGGCCCCAGCATTTT. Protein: CATSETGGVGPQHF.

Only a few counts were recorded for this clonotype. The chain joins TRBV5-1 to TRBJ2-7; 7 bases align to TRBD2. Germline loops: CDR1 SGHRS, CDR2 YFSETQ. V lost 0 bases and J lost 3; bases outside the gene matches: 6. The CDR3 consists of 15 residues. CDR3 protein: CASSLAGTTDYEQYF. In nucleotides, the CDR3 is TGCGCCAGCAGCTTGGCCGGGACTACGGACTACGAGCAGTACTTC.

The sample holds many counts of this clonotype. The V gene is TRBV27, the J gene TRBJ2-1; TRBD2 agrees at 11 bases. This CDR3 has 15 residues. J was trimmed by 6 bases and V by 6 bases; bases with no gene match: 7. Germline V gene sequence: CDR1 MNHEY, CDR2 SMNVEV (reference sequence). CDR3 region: CASSRRGTSGNEQFF. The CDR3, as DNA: TGTGCCAGCAGCCGGCGAGGGACTAGCGGCAATGAGCAGTTCTTC.

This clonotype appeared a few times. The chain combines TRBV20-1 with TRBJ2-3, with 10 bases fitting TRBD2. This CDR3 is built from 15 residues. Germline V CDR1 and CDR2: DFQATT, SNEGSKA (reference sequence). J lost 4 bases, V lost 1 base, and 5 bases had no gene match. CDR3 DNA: TGCAGTGCTAGAGTAGCTAGCGGGAGCCCAGATACGCAGTATTTT. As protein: CSARVASGSPDTQYF.

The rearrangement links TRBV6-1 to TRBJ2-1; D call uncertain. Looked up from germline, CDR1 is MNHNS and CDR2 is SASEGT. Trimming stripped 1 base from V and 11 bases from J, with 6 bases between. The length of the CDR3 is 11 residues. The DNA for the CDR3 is TGTGCCAGCAGTGAAGGGCGTCAGCAGTTCTTC. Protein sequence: CASSEGRQQFF.

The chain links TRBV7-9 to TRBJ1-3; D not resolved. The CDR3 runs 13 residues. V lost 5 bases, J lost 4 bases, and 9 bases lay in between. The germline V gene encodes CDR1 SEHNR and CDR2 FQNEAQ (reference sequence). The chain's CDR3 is CASSLNWGNTIYF. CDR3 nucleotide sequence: TGTGCCAGCAGCCTGAATTGGGGAAACACCATATATTTT.

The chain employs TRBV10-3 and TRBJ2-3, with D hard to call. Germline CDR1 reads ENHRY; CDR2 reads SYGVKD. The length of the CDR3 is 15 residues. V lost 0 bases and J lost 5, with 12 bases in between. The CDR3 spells CAISESESAQDTQYF. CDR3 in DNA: TGTGCCATCAGTGAGTCGGAGTCGGCCCAAGATACGCAGTATTTT.

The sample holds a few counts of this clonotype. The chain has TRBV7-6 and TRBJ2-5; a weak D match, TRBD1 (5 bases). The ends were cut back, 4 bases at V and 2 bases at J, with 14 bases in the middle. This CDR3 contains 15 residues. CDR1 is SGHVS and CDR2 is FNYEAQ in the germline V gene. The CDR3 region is CASSSPGISQETQYF. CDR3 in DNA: TGTGCCAGCAGCTCCCCAGGGATATCTCAAGAGACCCAGTACTTC.

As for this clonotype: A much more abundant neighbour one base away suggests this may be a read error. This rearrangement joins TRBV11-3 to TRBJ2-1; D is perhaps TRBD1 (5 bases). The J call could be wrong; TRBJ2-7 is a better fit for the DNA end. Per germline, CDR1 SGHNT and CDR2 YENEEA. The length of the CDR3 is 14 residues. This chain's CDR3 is CASSGAPTVNEQYF. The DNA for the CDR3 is TGTGCCAGCAGCGGGGCCCCTACCGTCAATGAGCAGTACTTC.

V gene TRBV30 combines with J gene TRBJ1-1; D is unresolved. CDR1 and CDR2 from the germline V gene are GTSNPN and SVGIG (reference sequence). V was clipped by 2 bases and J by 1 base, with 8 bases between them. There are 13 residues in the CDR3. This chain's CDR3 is CAWSPYWNTEAFF. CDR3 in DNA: TGTGCCTGGAGTCCTTATTGGAACACTGAAGCTTTCTTT.

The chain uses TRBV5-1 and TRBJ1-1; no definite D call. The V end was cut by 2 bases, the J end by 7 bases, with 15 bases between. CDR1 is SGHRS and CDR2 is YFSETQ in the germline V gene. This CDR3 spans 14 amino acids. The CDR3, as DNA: TGCGCCAGCAGCTTCGAGGGCCGGGCTGGTGAAGCTTTCTTT. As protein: CASSFEGRAGEAFF. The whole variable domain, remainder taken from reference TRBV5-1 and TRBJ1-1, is KAGVTQTPRYLIKTRGQQVTLSCSPISGHRSVSWYQQTPGQGLQFLFEYFSETQRNKGNFPGRFSGRQFSNSRSEMNVSTLELGDSALYLCASSFEGRAGEAFFGQGTRLTVV.

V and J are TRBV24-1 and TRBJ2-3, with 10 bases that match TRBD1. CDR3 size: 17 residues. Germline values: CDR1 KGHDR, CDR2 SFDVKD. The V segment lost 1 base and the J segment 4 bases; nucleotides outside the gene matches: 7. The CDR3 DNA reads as TGTGCCACCAGTGATTTTAACCGAGGACAGGGGGCAGATACGCAGTATTTT. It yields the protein CATSDFNRGQGADTQYF.

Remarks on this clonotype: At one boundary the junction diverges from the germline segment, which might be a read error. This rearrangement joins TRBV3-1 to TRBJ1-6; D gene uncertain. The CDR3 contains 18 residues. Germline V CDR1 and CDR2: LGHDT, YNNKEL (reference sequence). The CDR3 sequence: CASSQIAGTSGVNSPPHF. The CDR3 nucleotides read TGTGCCAGCAGCCAAATAGCAGGAACTTCAGGAGTTAATTCACCCCCCCACTTT. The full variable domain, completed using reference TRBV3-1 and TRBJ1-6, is DTAVSQTPKYLVTQMGNDKSIKCEQNLGHDTMYWYKQDSKKFLKIMFSYNNKELIINETVPNRFSPKSPDKAHLNLHINSLELGDSAVYFCASSQIAGTSGVNSPPHFGNGTRLTVT.

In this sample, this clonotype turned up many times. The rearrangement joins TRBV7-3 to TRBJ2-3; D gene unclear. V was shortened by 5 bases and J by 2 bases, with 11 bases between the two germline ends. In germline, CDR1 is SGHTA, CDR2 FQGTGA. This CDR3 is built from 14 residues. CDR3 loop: CASSPKPSTDTQYF. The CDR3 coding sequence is TGTGCCAGCAGCCCTAAACCCTCCACAGATACGCAGTATTTT.